A single sample is the source of the 32 T cell receptor beta chains below, sequenced in a study of cytomegalovirus exposure and HLA in healthy donors. Primers: 60 Vbeta forward and 13 Jbeta reverse. The protocol was immunoSEQ multiplex PCR, while the TCRdb copy is restricted to in-frame clones and leaves out a portion. Among approximately 90,000 clones, roughly 80% were seen once, and the ten largest hold approximately 2.1%. Material for sequencing was PBMCs. The origin of the receptors is a man aged 35 to 55 in good health and CMV-seronegative.

This rearrangement joins TRBV28 to TRBJ2-2, with a possible D match to TRBD1 (6 bases). Looked up from germline, CDR1 is MDHEN and CDR2 is SYDVKM. Trimming took off 5 bases at V and 4 bases at J, with 14 bases between the two ends. CDR3 size: 15 residues. CDR3 DNA: TGTGCCAGCAGTCACGACAGGAGACTCACCGGGGAGCTGTTTTTT. Amino acids: CASSHDRRLTGELFF.

V is TRBV28 and J is TRBJ2-7; TRBD1 matches at 10 bases. Germline assignment: CDR1 MDHEN and CDR2 SYDVKM. The CDR3 length is 11 residues. The junction had 1 base not matched to a gene; V was cut back by 8 bases and J by 6 bases. The CDR3 protein is CASGQGVEQYF. In DNA form, the CDR3 reads TGTGCCAGCGGACAGGGGGTCGAGCAGTACTTC.

The rearrangement links TRBV5-1 to TRBJ2-6; perhaps TRBD1 as D (6 bases). The CDR3 contains 16 residues. V shed 2 bases and J shed 2 bases, with 11 bases lying between them. Germline lookup yields CDR1 SGHRS and CDR2 YFSETQ. The CDR3 region is CASSLTQGTGANVLTF. Written as DNA, the CDR3 is TGCGCCAGCAGCTTAACACAGGGCACTGGGGCCAACGTCCTGACTTTC.

The V and J genes are TRBV5-4 and TRBJ2-1, with D tentatively TRBD1 (6 bases). Looked up from germline, CDR1 is SGHNT and CDR2 is YYREEE (reference sequence). This CDR3 contains 14 residues. Trimming stripped 0 bases from V and 6 bases from J, with 10 bases between. The CDR3 coding sequence is TGTGCCAGCAGCTTGGGACAGGACCTCAATGAGCAGTTCTTC. It encodes CASSLGQDLNEQFF.

The rearrangement joins TRBV27 to TRBJ2-1, with TRBD2 matching 16 bases. After removal of 3 bases from V and 8 bases from J, the junction contained 19 bases not matched to a gene. Germline V gives CDR1 MNHEY, CDR2 SMNVEV (reference sequence). This CDR3 comprises 21 residues. CDR3 bases: TGTGCCAGCAGTTTCCAATTGGGACTAGCGGGGGGGCTGGGTCCCAGAGATGAGCAGTTCTTC. This sequence encodes CASSFQLGLAGGLGPRDEQFF.

This clone was observed once. The chain joins TRBV6-4 to TRBJ2-1, with 7 bases lining up with TRBD1. Trimming removed 5 bases from V and 9 bases from J; junction bases left unmatched: 16. The germline V gene encodes CDR1 MRHNA and CDR2 SNTAGT. CDR3 length: 16 amino acids. The CDR3 loop reads CASSSTGVGARFEQFF. The CDR3 DNA sequence: TGTGCCAGCAGTTCAACAGGGGTTGGGGCTCGGTTTGAGCAGTTCTTC.

This chain links TRBV7-9 with TRBJ1-5, with 7 bases that match TRBD1. CDR3 size: 15 residues. Germline V gives CDR1 SEHNR, CDR2 FQNEAQ (reference sequence). V lost 4 bases, J lost 6 bases, and 9 bases stayed unmatched. As DNA, the CDR3 is TGTGCCAGCAGCTCCTCAACAGGGGCTCGTCAGCCCCAGCATTTT. Translated: CASSSSTGARQPQHF.

The table lists this clone with a count of one. The chain combines TRBV5-1 with TRBJ1-2; D is unresolved. The CDR3 sequence is 14 residues long. Looked up from germline, CDR1 is SGHRS and CDR2 is YFSETQ. Trimming removed 3 bases at V and 6 bases at J, with 15 bases between. Here the CDR3 DNA reads TGCGCCAGCAGCTCCTCTCGACATGTTAATGGCTACACCTTC. Its protein product is CASSSSRHVNGYTF.

The chain is built from TRBV15 and TRBJ2-7; 8 positions agree with TRBD1. Germline CDR1 and CDR2: LNHNV and YYDKDF (reference sequence). After removal of 3 bases from V and 2 bases from J, the junction contained 9 bases not matched to a gene. The CDR3 is made up of 16 amino acids. As DNA, the CDR3 is TGTGCCACCAGCAGGGCCGGGACAGGAATAACCTACGAGCAGTACTTC. It is translated as CATSRAGTGITYEQYF. The full variable domain, in which reference TRBV15 and TRBJ2-7 provide the parts outside the CDR3, is DAMVIQNPRYQVTQFGKPVTLSCSQTLNHNVMYWYQQKSSQAPKLLFHYYDKDFNNEADTPDNFQSRRPNTSFCFLDIRSPGLGDTAMYLCATSRAGTGITYEQYFGPGTRLTVT.

The count of this clone is one. V and J are TRBV7-2 and TRBJ2-7; D ambiguous. Trimming removed 4 bases at V and 3 bases at J, with 7 bases between. The CDR3 consists of 12 residues. CDR1 is SGHTA and CDR2 is FQGNSA in the germline V gene. This CDR3 is CASSSNIYEQYF. The CDR3 DNA follows: TGTGCCAGCAGCTCCAACATCTACGAGCAGTACTTC.

The chain recombines TRBV9 with TRBJ2-1; 16 bases line up with TRBD2. V gave up 4 bases and J gave up 6 bases; unmatched junction bases: 13. The CDR3 covers 19 residues. CDR1 SGDLS and CDR2 YYNGEE come from the germline V gene. CDR3 in DNA: TGTGCCAGCAGCACCCCGGGACTAGCGGGAGGGTACCCGTTCAATGAGCAGTTCTTC. Its translation: CASSTPGLAGGYPFNEQFF.

This chain's CDR3 is CASSTGTAAGNTIYF. In nucleotides, the CDR3 is TGCGCCAGCAGCACCGGGACAGCAGCTGGAAACACCATATATTTT. The V call is TRBV5-1, the J call TRBJ1-3, with 7 bases identical to TRBD1. This CDR3 is 15 amino acids long. Germline assignment: CDR1 SGHRS and CDR2 YFSETQ. J was trimmed by 2 bases and V by 4 bases; bases with no gene match: 6. The complete variable domain, with remaining parts taken from reference TRBV5-1 and TRBJ1-3, reads KAGVTQTPRYLIKTRGQQVTLSCSPISGHRSVSWYQQTPGQGLQFLFEYFSETQRNKGNFPGRFSGRQFSNSRSEMNVSTLELGDSALYLCASSTGTAAGNTIYFGEGSWLTVV.

V gene TRBV19 combines with J gene TRBJ1-2; 8 bases line up with TRBD1. The CDR3 runs 15 residues. The germline gives CDR1 LNHDA, CDR2 SQIVND (reference sequence). The junction had 13 bases not matched to a gene; V was cut back by 5 bases and J by 8 bases. The CDR3 loop is CASSPRTGQSGGYTF. The CDR3 DNA is TGTGCCAGTAGTCCTCGGACAGGGCAAAGCGGCGGCTACACCTTC.

The chain couples TRBV7-9 to TRBJ1-2; TRBD1 agrees at 11 bases. The CDR3 consists of 15 residues. V was pared by 3 bases and J by 4 bases, with 4 bases of the junction left unmatched. Germline values: CDR1 SEHNR, CDR2 FQNEAQ (reference sequence). The CDR3 loop is CASSLGTGGGYGYTF. The CDR3 DNA sequence: TGTGCCAGCAGCTTGGGGACAGGGGGTGGCTATGGCTACACCTTC.

This chain uses TRBV7-2 with TRBJ1-5; D not resolved. The germline V gene has CDR1 SGHTA and CDR2 FQGNSA. V lost 5 bases, J lost 6 bases, and 14 bases lay in between. The CDR3 has 14 amino acids. The CDR3 region is CASSRPGYGQPQHF. As DNA, the CDR3 is TGTGCCAGCAGCCGCCCGGGGTATGGTCAGCCCCAGCATTTT.

The chain combines TRBV5-4 with TRBJ1-1, with 8 bases identical to TRBD1. The trim removed 4 bases at V and 4 bases at J, leaving 6 bases unmatched. Germline lookup yields CDR1 SGHNT and CDR2 YYREEE (reference sequence). This CDR3 has 14 residues. CDR3 region: CASSNDRGGTEAFF. Written as DNA, the CDR3 is TGTGCCAGCAGCAATGACAGGGGAGGCACTGAAGCTTTCTTT.

This chain uses TRBV7-9 with TRBJ1-1; perhaps TRBD1 as D (6 bases). The V end lost 3 bases, the J end lost 8 bases, and 19 bases lay between the germline ends. Germline-derived CDR1 and CDR2 are SEHNR and FQNEAQ (reference sequence). The CDR3 loop spans 15 amino acids. The CDR3 DNA reads TGTGCCAGCAGCTTGAGGGCTGACAGGAGTGTCGAAGCTTTCTTT. The encoded protein is CASSLRADRSVEAFF. Together with reference TRBV7-9 and TRBJ1-1, the CDR3 gives the full variable domain: DTGVSQNPRHKITKRGQNVTFRCDPISEHNRLYWYRQTLGQGPEFLTYFQNEAQLEKSRLLSDRFSAERPKGSFSTLEIQRTEQGDSAMYLCASSLRADRSVEAFFGQGTRLTVV.

The table lists this clone with a few counts. The chain links TRBV30 to TRBJ1-1; D is uncertain. Germline CDR1 GTSNPN, CDR2 SVGIG (reference sequence). Trimming cost V 3 bases and J 6 bases, with 17 bases left between them. The CDR3 consists of 14 residues. In DNA, the CDR3 is TGTGCCTGGAGGGATCGTGGAGGATCTTCTGAAGCTTTCTTT. Its translation is CAWRDRGGSSEAFF.

The chain uses TRBV7-3 and TRBJ1-6, with a weak D call TRBD1 (5 bases). Germline CDR1 is SGHTA and CDR2 is FQGTGA. Between the trimmed V and J ends, which lost 1 base and 7 bases, there was a span of 11 bases. There are 15 residues in the CDR3. Here the CDR3 DNA reads TGTGCCAGCAGCTTAAACGGCAGGGTAAATTCACCCCTCCACTTT. Translation gives CASSLNGRVNSPLHF.

The chain recombines TRBV29-1 with TRBJ1-5; a possible D gene is TRBD1 (6 bases). The CDR3 sequence is 13 residues long. Between the trimmed V and J ends, which lost 4 bases and 4 bases, there was a span of 11 bases. Germline CDR1 and CDR2: SQVTM and ANQGSEA. The CDR3 sequence is CSVGVRGNQPQHF. CDR3 DNA sequence: TGCAGCGTTGGTGTCAGGGGAAATCAGCCCCAGCATTTT. Using reference TRBV29-1 and TRBJ1-5 for the parts outside the CDR3, the full variable domain is SAVISQKPSRDICQRGTSLTIQCQVDSQVTMMFWYRQQPGQSLTLIATANQGSEATYESGFVIDKFPISRPNLTFSTLTVSNMSPEDSSIYLCSVGVRGNQPQHFGDGTRLSIL.

This sequence joins TRBV9 and TRBJ2-7, with D unresolved. The CDR3 consists of 13 residues. V lost 4 bases and J lost 3, with 11 bases in between. Germline V gene sequence: CDR1 SGDLS, CDR2 YYNGEE. Written as DNA, the CDR3 is TGTGCCAGCAGCCCGACACTGGACTACGAGCAGTACTTC. It specifies CASSPTLDYEQYF. Using reference TRBV9 and TRBJ2-7 for the parts outside the CDR3, the full variable domain is DSGVTQTPKHLITATGQRVTLRCSPRSGDLSVYWYQQSLDQGLQFLIQYYNGEERAKGNILERFSAQQFPDLHSELNLSSLELGDSALYFCASSPTLDYEQYFGPGTRLTVT.

This clone was seen a handful of times. V gene TRBV2 combines with J gene TRBJ2-7, with D possibly matching TRBD1 (5 bases). Germline values: CDR1 SNHLY, CDR2 FYNNEI. V lost 2 bases, J lost 5 bases, and 19 bases lay in between. This CDR3 comprises 16 residues. In nucleotides, the CDR3 is TGTGCCAGCAGTGAATCGAAGGCAGGGTCCCTCAACGAGCAGTACTTC. Its translation is CASSESKAGSLNEQYF.

This clone was seen only a few times. The chain links TRBV5-4 to TRBJ1-1; D unclear. The CDR3 has 11 amino acids. The V gene's germline CDR1 is SGHNT and CDR2 YYREEE (reference sequence). V was pared by 7 bases and J by 1 base, with 5 bases between. For the CDR3, the DNA is TGTGCCAGCTACGGGAACACTGAAGCTTTCTTT. Amino acids: CASYGNTEAFF.

V is TRBV5-1 and J is TRBJ1-1; possible D gene TRBD1, 5 bases. The CDR3 length is 15 residues. Germline values: CDR1 SGHRS, CDR2 YFSETQ. Trimming shortened V by 2 bases and J by 2 bases, and 13 bases separated the two germline ends. For the CDR3, the DNA is TGCGCCAGCAGCTTAACAGGAAAGGACAACACTGAAGCTTTCTTT. It translates to CASSLTGKDNTEAFF.

In its sample, this clone was seen a few times. This sequence joins TRBV7-2 and TRBJ2-1; 8 nucleotides align to TRBD1. Germline CDR1 and CDR2: SGHTA and FQGNSA. The CDR3 consists of 15 residues. The J segment lost 3 bases and the V segment lost 5 bases, leaving 6 bases of the junction unmatched. The CDR3 is CASSLQGVSYNEQFF. The DNA for the CDR3 is TGTGCCAGCAGCCTACAGGGGGTAAGCTACAATGAGCAGTTCTTC.

The chain is built from TRBV7-9 and TRBJ2-1; 14 bases are a match to TRBD2. J was trimmed by 3 bases and V by 5 bases; bases with no gene match: 9. The length of the CDR3 is 18 residues. Per the germline V gene, CDR1 is SEHNR and CDR2 is FQNEAQ (reference sequence). The CDR3 DNA reads as TGTGCCAGCAGCCCAAGACTAGCGGGGGGGCAAAACTACAATGAGCAGTTCTTC. The encoded protein is CASSPRLAGGQNYNEQFF.

Note on this clone: The sample has other DNA sequences that encode this CDR3 too. The rearrangement joins TRBV29-1 to TRBJ2-7; TRBD1 matches 7 bases. The CDR3 runs to 12 residues. From germline, CDR1 is SQVTM and CDR2 ANQGSEA. V lost 5 bases to trimming and J lost 2 bases; unmatched junction nucleotides: 3. As DNA, the CDR3 is TGCAGCGTTAGACAGGGACCCTACGAGCAGTACTTC. It yields the protein CSVRQGPYEQYF.

V and J are TRBV9 and TRBJ1-2, with TRBD1 matching 8 bases. This CDR3 has 17 residues. The V gene end was trimmed by 3 bases and the J gene end by 2 bases; junction bases not matched to a gene: 12. The germline V gene has CDR1 SGDLS and CDR2 YYNGEE. Here the CDR3 reads CASSATLEDRENYGYTF. The DNA of the CDR3 is TGTGCCAGCAGCGCTACCTTAGAGGACAGGGAAAACTATGGCTACACCTTC.

The V call is TRBV11-3, the J call TRBJ1-3, with 7 nucleotides matching TRBD1. Germline V gives CDR1 SGHNT, CDR2 YENEEA. V lost 3 bases to trimming and J lost 2 bases; unmatched junction nucleotides: 4. The CDR3 has 15 residues. The CDR3 DNA reads TGTGCCAGCAGCTTCAGGGGGTCAGCTGGAAACACCATATATTTT. It is translated as CASSFRGSAGNTIYF.

CDR3 sequence (DNA): TGTGCCAGCAGTCCTCGCCCCCCGGGTCCCTATGGCTACACCTTC. This gives the protein CASSPRPPGPYGYTF. The chain couples TRBV28 to TRBJ1-2; D is unresolved. Looked up from germline, CDR1 is MDHEN and CDR2 is SYDVKM. V lost 5 bases, J lost 4 bases, and 17 bases lay in between. The CDR3 totals 15 residues.

This clone was recorded a few times. V and J are TRBV6-1 and TRBJ2-1; 13 bases line up with TRBD2. The CDR3 spans 14 residues. After removal of 7 bases from V and 6 bases from J, the junction contained 3 bases not matched to a gene. Looked up from germline, CDR1 is MNHNS and CDR2 is SASEGT. CDR3 DNA sequence: TGTGCCAGCAAGGGACTAGCGGGGATCAATGAGCAGTTCTTC. Its translation is CASKGLAGINEQFF.

The chain has TRBV7-2 and TRBJ2-7; D may be TRBD2 (6 bases). Trimming took 6 bases from V and 2 from J, leaving 17 bases between them. CDR3 length equals 15 residues. In germline, CDR1 is SGHTA, CDR2 FQGNSA. CDR3 in amino acids: CASRFPSGLPYEQYF. The CDR3 nucleotides read TGTGCCAGCAGATTTCCCAGCGGGTTACCCTACGAGCAGTACTTC.